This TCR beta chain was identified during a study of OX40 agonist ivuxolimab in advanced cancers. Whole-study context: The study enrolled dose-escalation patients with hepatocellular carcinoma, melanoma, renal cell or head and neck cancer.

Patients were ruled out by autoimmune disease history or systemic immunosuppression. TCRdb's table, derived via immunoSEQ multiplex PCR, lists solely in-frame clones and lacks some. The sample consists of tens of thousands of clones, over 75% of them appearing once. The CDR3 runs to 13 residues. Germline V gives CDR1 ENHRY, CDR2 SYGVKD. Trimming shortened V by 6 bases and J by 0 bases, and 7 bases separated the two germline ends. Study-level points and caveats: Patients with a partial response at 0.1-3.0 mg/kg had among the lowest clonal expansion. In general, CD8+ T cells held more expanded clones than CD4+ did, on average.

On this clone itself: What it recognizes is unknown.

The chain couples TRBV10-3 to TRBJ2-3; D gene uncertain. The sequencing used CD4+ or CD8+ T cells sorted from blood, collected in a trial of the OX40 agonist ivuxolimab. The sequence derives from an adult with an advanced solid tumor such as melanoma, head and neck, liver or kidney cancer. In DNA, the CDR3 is TGTGCCATCAGCGTGGACAGCACAGATACGCAGTATTTT. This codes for CAISVDSTDTQYF.